Below, one T cell receptor beta chain is given with its context. Its antigen is unknown. The CDR3 length is 15 residues. V was pared by 2 bases and J by 5 bases, with 10 bases of the junction left unmatched. Germline CDR1 is SGHRS and CDR2 is YFSETQ. This entry is derived from a study of T-cell reconstitution after alpha-beta-depleted transplantation in children. Findings of the study overall: Reportedly, only several hundred clones from non-depleted graft cells drove alpha-beta T-cell counts at about two months. At the one-year point after transplant, T-cell counts and TCRbeta diversity were found to come mostly from T cells that had been newly produced.

A library of TCRbeta sequences, prepared with unique molecular identifiers, was generated. TCRdb reanalysed the PCR reads using MiXCR and keeps one entry per CDR3 protein. Among about a million distinct CDR3 sequences listed, roughly 29% were seen once. The sequences come from PBMCs, mostly from graft donor cells, collected 360 days after TCRalphabeta/CD19-depleted stem cell transplant. This receptor was obtained from a boy in the first two years of life who had a stem cell transplant for SCID, so the T cells may come from the graft donor. The chain links TRBV5-1 to TRBJ2-7, with 7 bases fitting TRBD1. The CDR3 loop is CASSLLTGSYDEQYF. CDR3 coding DNA: TGCGCCAGCAGCTTACTGACAGGGAGCTATGACGAGCAGTACTTC. Using reference TRBV5-1 and TRBJ2-7 for the parts outside the CDR3, the full variable domain is KAGVTQTPRYLIKTRGQQVTLSCSPISGHRSVSWYQQTPGQGLQFLFEYFSETQRNKGNFPGRFSGRQFSNSRSEMNVSTLELGDSALYLCASSLLTGSYDEQYFGPGTRLTVT.